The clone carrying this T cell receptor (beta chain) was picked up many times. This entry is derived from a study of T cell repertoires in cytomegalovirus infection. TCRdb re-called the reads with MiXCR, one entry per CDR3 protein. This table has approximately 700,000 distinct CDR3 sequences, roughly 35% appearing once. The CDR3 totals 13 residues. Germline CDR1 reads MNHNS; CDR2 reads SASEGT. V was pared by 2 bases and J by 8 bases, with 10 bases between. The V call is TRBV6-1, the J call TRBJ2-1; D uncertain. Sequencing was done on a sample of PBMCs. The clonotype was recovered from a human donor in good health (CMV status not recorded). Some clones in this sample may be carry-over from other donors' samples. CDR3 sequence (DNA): TGTGCCAGCAGTGAAAGTCTGAGGCATGAGCAGTTCTTC. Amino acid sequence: CASSESLRHEQFF.